This T cell receptor (beta chain) is from a study of control samples from healthy donors and cancer patients. Using immunoSEQ multiplex PCR, the repertoire was profiled, and TCRdb retains in-frame clones only, with some absent. The repertoire holds 150,000 to 200,000 clones, with just over 85% as singletons. The CDR3 has 13 amino acids. Trimming took off 4 bases at V and 4 bases at J, with 8 bases between the two ends. Germline CDR1 reads SQVTM; CDR2 reads ANQGSEA. Material for sequencing was blood. The chain employs TRBV29-1 and TRBJ2-6; D gene uncertain. The TCR sequence derives from a woman aged 25-40 years in good health. The CDR3 region has the DNA TGCAGCGTTGTACAGTCGGGGGCCAACGTCCTGACTTTC. Protein: CSVVQSGANVLTF. Based on the CDR3 plus reference TRBV29-1 and TRBJ2-6, the full variable domain is SAVISQKPSRDICQRGTSLTIQCQVDSQVTMMFWYRQQPGQSLTLIATANQGSEATYESGFVIDKFPISRPNLTFSTLTVSNMSPEDSSIYLCSVVQSGANVLTFGAGSRLTVL.